The clone carrying this TCR beta chain was counted at least ten times. Time point indicated: sample taken at primary tumor resection. Sequencing was performed on whole RNA extracted from tumor and nontumor lung tissue, or from frozen PBMC, and the material was left unsorted. These data belong to a study of spatial heterogeneity in lung cancer. TCR cDNA molecules each had a unique molecular identifier. One entry per CDR3 protein, called by TCRdb with MiXCR from the 5' RACE reads. Among roughly 48,000 distinct CDR3 sequences listed, around 5.2% were seen once. CDR3 size: 14 residues. The V and J ends lost 3 bases and 3 bases respectively, with 11 bases between them. The germline V gene has CDR1 KGHSH and CDR2 LQKENI.

V is TRBV18 and J is TRBJ1-1; possibly TRBD1 for D (5 bases). The material was PBMCs, obtained at surgery. The TCR comes from a male donor with early-stage non-small cell lung cancer. CDR3 sequence: CASSPQGYDTEAFF. Written as DNA, the CDR3 is TGTGCCAGCTCACCGCAGGGTTACGACACTGAAGCTTTCTTT.